This record concerns one T cell receptor beta chain sequence. Its matching antigen is unknown. Primed by a sample-barcoded 5' primer and a J-beta primer mix, a second PCR proceeded for roughly 6 to 12 cycles. A template-switch adaptor that had 12 random nucleotides put a tag on each cDNA molecule. TCRdb reprocessed the 5' RACE reads with MiXCR, giving one entry per CDR3 protein. This repertoire shows roughly 1.5 million distinct CDR3 sequences, around 40% found once; its top ten account for about 4%. The record originates from a study of blood T cells in healthy people across ages. Study-wide results and caveats: Higher diversity and more naive CD4+ cells were features of long-lived donors, compared to aged donors.

Germline loops: CDR1 SGHRS, CDR2 YFSETQ. The CDR3 covers 15 residues. This chain joins TRBV5-1 and TRBJ2-4; D is possibly TRBD1 (6 bases). Near its end, the DNA agrees better with TRBJ2-7, so the J call may be wrong. This TCR came from a woman under 30 in good health. The sequencing sample was made of blood. CDR3 region: CASSTETGFSYEQYF. CDR3 sequence (DNA): TGCGCCAGCAGCACTGAGACAGGCTTCTCCTACGAGCAGTACTTC.